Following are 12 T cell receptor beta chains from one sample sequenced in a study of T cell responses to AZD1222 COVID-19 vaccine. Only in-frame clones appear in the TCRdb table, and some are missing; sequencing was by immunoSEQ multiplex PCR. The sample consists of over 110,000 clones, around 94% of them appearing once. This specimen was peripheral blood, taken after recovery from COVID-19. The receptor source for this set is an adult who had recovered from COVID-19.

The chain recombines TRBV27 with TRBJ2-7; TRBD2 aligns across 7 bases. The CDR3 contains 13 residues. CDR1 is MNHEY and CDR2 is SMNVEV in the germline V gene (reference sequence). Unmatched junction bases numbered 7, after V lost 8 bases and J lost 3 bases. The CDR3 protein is CASGLAVFYEQYF. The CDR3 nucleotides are TGTGCCAGCGGGCTAGCGGTATTCTACGAGCAGTACTTC.

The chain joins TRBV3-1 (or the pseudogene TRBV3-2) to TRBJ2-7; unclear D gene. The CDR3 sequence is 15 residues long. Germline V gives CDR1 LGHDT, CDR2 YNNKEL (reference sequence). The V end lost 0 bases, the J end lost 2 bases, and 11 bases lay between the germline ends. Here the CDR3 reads CASSQDWAGPYEQYF. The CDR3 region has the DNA TGTGCCAGCAGCCAAGATTGGGCAGGCCCCTACGAGCAGTACTTC.

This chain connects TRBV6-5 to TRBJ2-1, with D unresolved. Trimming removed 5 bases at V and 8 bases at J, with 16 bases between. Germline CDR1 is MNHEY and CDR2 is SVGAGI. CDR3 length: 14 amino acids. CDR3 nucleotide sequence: TGTGCCAGCAGTCTAACCGGGCTGGGGTATGAGCAGTTCTTC. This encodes CASSLTGLGYEQFF.

As DNA, the CDR3 is TGTGCCAGCAGCCTGACAGGGGATAATTCACCCCTCCACTTT. It encodes CASSLTGDNSPLHF. The chain has TRBV2 and TRBJ1-6, with TRBD1 matching over 8 bases. This CDR3 comprises 14 residues. V lost 6 bases, J lost 5 bases, and 3 bases stayed unmatched. From germline, CDR1 is SNHLY and CDR2 FYNNEI.

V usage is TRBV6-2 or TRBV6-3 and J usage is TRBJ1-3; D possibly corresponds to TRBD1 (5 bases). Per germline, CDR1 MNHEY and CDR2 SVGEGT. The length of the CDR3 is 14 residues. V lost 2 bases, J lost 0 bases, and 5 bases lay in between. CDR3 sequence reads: CASSYGTSGNTIYF. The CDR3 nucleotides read TGTGCCAGCAGTTACGGGACCTCTGGAAACACCATATATTTT.

CDR3 sequence (DNA): TGTGCCAGCAGCGGACAGGACTACAATGAGCAGTTCTTC. Residues: CASSGQDYNEQFF. V usage is TRBV6-5 and J usage is TRBJ2-1; 7 positions agree with TRBD1. The CDR3 contains 13 residues. CDR1 and CDR2 (germline): MNHEY, SVGAGI. With V trimmed by 6 bases and J by 3 bases, 2 bases remained unmatched.

CDR3 DNA: TGCGCCAGCAGCCAAGCTCAAGGAACTGAAGCTTTCTTT. Residues: CASSQAQGTEAFF. The chain is built from TRBV4-1 and TRBJ1-1; D remains unclear. Germline lookup yields CDR1 MGHRA and CDR2 YSYEKL. The CDR3 contains 13 residues. V lost 1 base to trimming and J lost 5 bases, with 8 bases between them.

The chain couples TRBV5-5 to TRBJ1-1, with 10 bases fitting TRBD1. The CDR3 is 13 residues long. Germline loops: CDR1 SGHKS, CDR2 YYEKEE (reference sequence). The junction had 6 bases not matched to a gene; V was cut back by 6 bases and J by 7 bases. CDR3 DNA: TGTGCCAGCATCCGACAGGGGGCGGTTGAAGCTTTCTTT. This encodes CASIRQGAVEAFF. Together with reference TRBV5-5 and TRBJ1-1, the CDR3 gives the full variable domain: DAGVTQSPTHLIKTRGQQVTLRCSPISGHKSVSWYQQVLGQGPQFIFQYYEKEERGRGNFPDRFSARQFPNYSSELNVNALLLGDSALYLCASIRQGAVEAFFGQGTRLTVV.

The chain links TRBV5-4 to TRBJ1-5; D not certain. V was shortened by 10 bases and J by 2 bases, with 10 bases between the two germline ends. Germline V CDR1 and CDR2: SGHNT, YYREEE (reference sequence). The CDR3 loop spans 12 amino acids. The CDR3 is CAWRDGNQPQHF. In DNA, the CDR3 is TGTGCCTGGAGGGATGGCAATCAGCCCCAGCATTTT.

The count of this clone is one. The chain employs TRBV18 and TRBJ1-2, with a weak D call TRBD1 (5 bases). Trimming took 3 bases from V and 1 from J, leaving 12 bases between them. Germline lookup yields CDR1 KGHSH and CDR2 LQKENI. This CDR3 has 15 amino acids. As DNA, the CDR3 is TGTGCCAGCTCACCGCCAGTGAGGGGTAACTATGGCTACACCTTC. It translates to CASSPPVRGNYGYTF.

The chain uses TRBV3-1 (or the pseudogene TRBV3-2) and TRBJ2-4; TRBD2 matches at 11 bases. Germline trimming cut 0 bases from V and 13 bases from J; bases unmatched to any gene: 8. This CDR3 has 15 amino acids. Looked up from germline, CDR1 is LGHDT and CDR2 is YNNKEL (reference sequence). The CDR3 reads CASSQDGGSGRAQYF. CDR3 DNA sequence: TGTGCCAGCAGCCAAGATGGTGGTAGCGGGAGGGCGCAGTACTTC.

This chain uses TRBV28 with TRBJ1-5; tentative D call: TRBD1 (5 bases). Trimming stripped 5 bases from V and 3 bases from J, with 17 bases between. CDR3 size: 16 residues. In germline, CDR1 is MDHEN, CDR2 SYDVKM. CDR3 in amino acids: CASSRPGAGNNQPQHF. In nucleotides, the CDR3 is TGTGCCAGCAGTCGTCCCGGGGCAGGGAACAATCAGCCCCAGCATTTT.